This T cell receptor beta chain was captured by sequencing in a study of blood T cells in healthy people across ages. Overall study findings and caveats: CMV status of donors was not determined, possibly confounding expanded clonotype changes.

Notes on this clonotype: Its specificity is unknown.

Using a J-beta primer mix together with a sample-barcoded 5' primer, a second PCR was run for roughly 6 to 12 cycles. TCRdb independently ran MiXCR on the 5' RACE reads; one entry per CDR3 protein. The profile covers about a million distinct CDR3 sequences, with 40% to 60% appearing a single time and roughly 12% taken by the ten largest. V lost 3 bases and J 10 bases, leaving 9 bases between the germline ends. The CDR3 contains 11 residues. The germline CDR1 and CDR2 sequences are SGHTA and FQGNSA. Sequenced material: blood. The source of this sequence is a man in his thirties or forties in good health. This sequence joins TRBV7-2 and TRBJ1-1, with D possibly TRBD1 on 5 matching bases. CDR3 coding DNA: TGTGCCAGCAGCTTCACAGGAGGAGCTTTCTTT. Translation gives CASSFTGGAFF.